A selection of T cell receptor beta chains follows, all from one sample in a study of vaccination effects on CD4 cells after COVID-19. Repertoires were generated with immunoSEQ multiplex PCR, while TCRdb's copy carries only in-frame clones and drops some. Of about 46,000 clones in the sample, over 60% are singletons; the top ten hold around 15%. These TCRs' antigens remain unknown. This material consisted of CD4+ T cells from PBMCs cultured with HCoV-OC43 spike peptides, taken after COVID-19 vaccination. The receptors shown here come from a human donor who received a COVID-19 vaccine. Each CDR3 is given with its conserved first and last residue. The order of the fields is V gene, clone size, J gene, D gene, CDR3 protein, CDR3 DNA. The D gene is left open where the match is weak. Clone size is given for some rows only: seen once, a few or many times, or a class if the clone is expanded.

TRBV3-1/TRBV3-2	few	TRBJ2-7	NA	CASSQVAGNHEQYF	TGTGCCAGCAGCCAAGTTGCCGGGAACCACGAGCAGTACTTC
TRBV29-1	few	TRBJ2-7	TRBD1	CSVRTGEYEQYF	TGCAGCGTCCGGACAGGAGAATACGAGCAGTACTTC
TRBV12-5	NA	TRBJ2-7	NA	CASGLVHLKEQYF	TGTGCTAGTGGTTTGGTACACTTAAAGGAGCAGTACTTC
TRBV19	NA	TRBJ1-2	TRBD1	CASREQGAGYGYTF	TGTGCCAGTAGGGAACAGGGGGCAGGCTATGGCTACACCTTC
TRBV7-6	NA	TRBJ1-2	TRBD1	CASSLGQNYGYTF	TGTGCCAGCAGCTTGGGACAGAACTATGGCTACACCTTC
TRBV19	NA	TRBJ1-1	TRBD1	CASSVGQGFPEAFF	TGTGCCAGTAGTGTAGGACAGGGGTTTCCTGAAGCTTTCTTT
TRBV4-1	NA	TRBJ2-3	NA	CASRKEPSTDTQYF	TGCGCCAGCAGGAAGGAGCCCAGCACAGATACGCAGTATTTT
TRBV11-2	once	TRBJ2-6	TRBD1	CASSHHRGRVGQANVLTF	TGTGCCAGCAGCCACCACAGGGGGCGCGTTGGTCAGGCCAACGTCCTGACTTTC
TRBV12-3/TRBV12-4	NA	TRBJ1-1	NA	CASSPVTGTEAFF	TGTGCCAGCAGTCCGGTGACGGGTACTGAAGCTTTCTTT
TRBV18	NA	TRBJ1-1	NA	CASSPIRENTEAFF	TGTGCCAGCTCACCGATTCGGGAGAACACTGAAGCTTTCTTT
TRBV5-6	NA	TRBJ1-5	NA	CASSYARSNQPQHF	TGTGCCAGCAGCTACGCCCGTAGCAATCAGCCCCAGCATTTT
TRBV6-1	few	TRBJ2-7	TRBD2	CASSGGTSGRGPYEQYF	TGTGCCAGCAGTGGGGGGACTAGCGGGAGAGGCCCCTACGAGCAGTACTTC
TRBV5-4	NA	TRBJ2-3	TRBD1	CASSPSEGQGTDTQYF	TGTGCCAGCAGCCCTTCGGAGGGACAGGGCACAGATACGCAGTATTTT
TRBV7-9	NA	TRBJ2-3	TRBD2	CASSSLAGVPDTQYF	TGTGCCAGCAGCTCCTTAGCGGGGGTCCCGGATACGCAGTATTTT
TRBV10-2	NA	TRBJ2-7	TRBD1	CASNPGQGFSEQYF	TGCGCCAGCAATCCGGGACAGGGGTTTAGCGAGCAGTACTTC
TRBV7-6	NA	TRBJ2-7	TRBD1	CASSWDSSYEQYF	TGTGCCAGCAGTTGGGACAGCTCCTACGAGCAGTACTTC
TRBV28	once	TRBJ1-2	NA	CASTTSDPGGYTF	TGTGCCAGCACCACGTCGGACCCGGGCGGCTACACCTTC
TRBV19	NA	TRBJ1-4	NA	CASSPQGTNEKLFF	TGTGCCAGTAGTCCACAGGGCACTAATGAAAAACTGTTTTTT
TRBV6-6	NA	TRBJ2-1	NA	CASSLPSGLRGNEQFF	TGTGCCAGCAGTTTGCCCTCGGGACTGAGAGGCAATGAGCAGTTCTTC
TRBV5-1	NA	TRBJ2-7	NA	CASSMDSYEQYF	TGCGCCAGCAGCATGGACAGCTACGAGCAGTACTTC
TRBV10-1	NA	TRBJ1-6	TRBD1	CASSPGTGTSPLHF	TGCGCCAGCAGCCCCGGGACAGGGACTTCACCCCTCCACTTT
TRBV3-1/TRBV3-2	once	TRBJ2-5	NA	CASILGLAGGRKETQYF	NA
TRBV7-2	once	TRBJ1-4	NA	CASSLGGYPNEKLFF	TGTGCCAGCAGCTTAGGAGGGTACCCTAATGAAAAACTGTTTTTT